Listed here are 25 T cell receptor beta chains from one sample, sequenced in a study of blood T cell repertoires in COVID-19. Some clones are missing from TCRdb's copy, which holds only in-frame ones; the method was immunoSEQ multiplex PCR. The data show tens of thousands of clones, with more than 80% seen just once and around 0.77% held by the top ten. Sequenced input: peripheral blood. Receptors were obtained from a woman at least 80 years old with acute or convalescent COVID-19.

The V call is TRBV5-4, the J call TRBJ2-1, with 11 bases aligning to TRBD1. J lost 4 bases, V lost 4 bases, and 4 bases had no gene match. This CDR3 spans 15 amino acids. The germline CDR1 and CDR2 sequences are SGHNT and YYREEE (reference sequence). CDR3 bases: TGTGCCAGCAGCCGGACAGGGGGCAATTACAATGAGCAGTTCTTC. It specifies CASSRTGGNYNEQFF.

This clone occurred once. The chain is built from TRBV12-2 and TRBJ1-1. TRBV12-2 is reported as a pseudogene. This CDR3 has 13 residues. CDR3: CASKRARNTEAFF. The CDR3 nucleotides read TGTGCAAGTAAGAGGGCTCGGAACACTGAAGCTTTCTTT.

The V gene is TRBV24-1, the J gene TRBJ2-3, with D maybe TRBD2 (7 bases). The CDR3 runs 14 residues. Germline CDR1 reads KGHDR; CDR2 reads SFDVKD. The V end was cut by 6 bases, the J end by 5 bases, with 14 bases between. The CDR3 DNA reads TGTGCCACCAGTAGGGGGGGGCTTGTAGATACGCAGTATTTT. It yields the protein CATSRGGLVDTQYF.

The V and J genes are TRBV10-3 and TRBJ2-2; 7 bases fit TRBD1. Germline V gene sequence: CDR1 ENHRY, CDR2 SYGVKD. This CDR3 region has 13 residues. Unmatched junction bases numbered 7, after V lost 11 bases and J lost 4 bases. The CDR3 loop is CASGTELTGELFF. CDR3 DNA: TGTGCCTCCGGGACAGAACTCACCGGGGAGCTGTTTTTT.

The chain links TRBV7-9 to TRBJ2-2; tentatively, D is TRBD2 (5 bases). The CDR3 has 16 residues. Germline-derived CDR1 and CDR2 are SEHNR and FQNEAQ (reference sequence). V lost 4 bases to trimming and J lost 4 bases, with 16 bases between them. CDR3 in DNA: TGTGCCAGCAGCTCCCTTGGAGGAGTGAGCACCGGGGAGCTGTTTTTT. Protein product: CASSSLGGVSTGELFF.

J is TRBJ1-2 and V is TRBV28; TRBD1 might be the D (6 bases). The V gene's germline CDR1 is MDHEN and CDR2 SYDVKM. V gave up 5 bases and J gave up 0 bases, with 13 bases separating them. The CDR3 contains 15 residues. The CDR3 region is CASSTPGHTNYGYTF. In nucleotides, the CDR3 is TGTGCCAGCAGTACCCCGGGACACACTAACTATGGCTACACCTTC.

The gene calls are TRBV7-9 and TRBJ2-7; TRBD2 matches 7 bases. The germline gives CDR1 SEHNR, CDR2 FQNEAQ (reference sequence). Trimming at V came to 3 bases and at J to 6 bases, leaving 8 bases not matched to a gene. This CDR3 has 14 residues. This CDR3 reads CASSFAGVSIEQYF. The CDR3 coding sequence is TGTGCCAGCAGCTTCGCGGGGGTCTCTATCGAGCAGTACTTC.

This clone was recorded a few times. The genes are TRBV6-5 and TRBJ2-7; 12 bases align to TRBD2. This CDR3 has 14 amino acids. Germline trimming cut 6 bases from V and 2 bases from J; bases unmatched to any gene: 2. Germline-derived CDR1 and CDR2 are MNHEY and SVGAGI. CDR3 residues: CASSGLAGPYEQYF. The CDR3 nucleotides read TGTGCCAGCAGCGGACTAGCGGGGCCCTACGAGCAGTACTTC.

The count of this clone is one. The chain combines TRBV6-5 with TRBJ2-6; TRBD1 matches 8 bases. Germline trimming cut 0 bases from V and 3 bases from J; bases unmatched to any gene: 1. The CDR3 loop spans 16 amino acids. Germline CDR1 MNHEY, CDR2 SVGAGI. The CDR3 region is CASSYSGQVGANVLTF. The CDR3 nucleotides are TGTGCCAGCAGTTACTCGGGACAGGTTGGGGCCAACGTCCTGACTTTC.

The J gene is TRBJ1-4, the V gene TRBV2, with 7 bases matching TRBD1. Germline V gene lookup returns CDR1 SNHLY and CDR2 FYNNEI. The J segment lost 5 bases and the V segment lost 7 bases, leaving 7 bases of the junction unmatched. This CDR3 region has 14 residues. CDR3 sequence reads: CASNTRQGNEKLFF. In nucleotides, the CDR3 is TGTGCCAGCAACACCCGACAGGGCAATGAAAAACTGTTTTTT.

Concerning this clone: The sample carries other DNA sequences with the same CDR3. V and J are TRBV3-1 (or the pseudogene TRBV3-2) and TRBJ1-1; maybe TRBD1 (6 bases). Deletions cut 4 bases from V and 4 bases from J, with 10 bases between. CDR3 length equals 13 residues. CDR1 is LGHDT, CDR2 YNNKEL, per germline (reference sequence). Written as DNA, the CDR3 is TGTGCCAGCAGCCGAACAGGGAGCACTGAAGCTTTCTTT. Its protein product is CASSRTGSTEAFF.

The chain uses TRBV6-6 and TRBJ1-2, with D possibly being TRBD1 (6 bases). V lost 0 bases and J 0 bases, leaving 11 bases between the germline ends. This CDR3 comprises 16 residues. Per the germline V gene, CDR1 is MNHNY and CDR2 is SVGAGI (reference sequence). CDR3 nucleotides: TGTGCCAGCAGTTACTCGATGACAGGAGCTAACTATGGCTACACCTTC. This encodes CASSYSMTGANYGYTF.

This chain uses TRBV5-5 with TRBJ1-3; perhaps TRBD1 as D (6 bases). Germline CDR1 and CDR2: SGHKS and YYEKEE (reference sequence). The V and J ends lost 0 bases and 1 base respectively, with 14 bases between them. The CDR3 has 17 amino acids. The CDR3: CASSLDTTGYSGNTIYF. CDR3 nucleotide sequence: TGTGCCAGCAGCTTGGATACCACAGGGTATTCTGGAAACACCATATATTTT.

This chain joins TRBV19 and TRBJ2-1; no definite D call. V was trimmed by 1 base and J by 6 bases, leaving 13 bases between them. This CDR3 has 15 amino acids. CDR1 is LNHDA, CDR2 SQIVND, per germline (reference sequence). CDR3: CASSIVRNSGNEQFF. CDR3 DNA: TGTGCCAGTAGTATAGTAAGGAATTCAGGCAATGAGCAGTTCTTC.

The chain links TRBV7-9 to TRBJ2-7, with TRBD2 matching 8 bases. After removal of 6 bases from V and 5 bases from J, the junction contained 9 bases not matched to a gene. The germline V gene has CDR1 SEHNR and CDR2 FQNEAQ (reference sequence). This CDR3 region has 14 residues. The DNA for the CDR3 is TGTGCCAGCAGGTCGGCGGGGGGAGGGAACGAGCAGTACTTC. Its translation: CASRSAGGGNEQYF.

The sample holds one count of this clone. The V and J genes are TRBV12-5 and TRBJ1-5; TRBD1 matches at 12 bases. CDR1 LGHNT and CDR2 FRNRAP come from the germline V gene. The J segment lost 6 bases and the V segment lost 4 bases, leaving 10 bases of the junction unmatched. There are 17 residues in the CDR3. The chain's CDR3 is CASGSGGQGAGVQPQHF. As DNA, the CDR3 is TGTGCTAGTGGTTCGGGGGGACAGGGGGCAGGGGTTCAGCCCCAGCATTTT.

The chain joins TRBV5-1 to TRBJ2-5, with D perhaps matching TRBD1 (5 bases). The V end was cut by 0 bases, the J end by 2 bases, with 8 bases between. The CDR3 extends over 14 amino acids. Looked up from germline, CDR1 is SGHRS and CDR2 is YFSETQ. This chain's CDR3 is CASSLAQGQETQYF. The CDR3 coding sequence is TGCGCCAGCAGCTTGGCCCAGGGTCAAGAGACCCAGTACTTC.

CDR3 region: CASSQQGIEQFF. The DNA for the CDR3 is TGTGCCAGCAGCCAACAGGGGATTGAGCAGTTCTTC. The chain has TRBV7-9 and TRBJ2-1; 7 nucleotides line up with TRBD1. Germline V gene lookup returns CDR1 SEHNR and CDR2 FQNEAQ (reference sequence). The CDR3 is 12 residues long. V trimming: 5 bases; J trimming: 9 bases; junction bases outside the gene matches: 4. The whole variable domain, filled in from reference TRBV7-9 and TRBJ2-1, reads DTGVSQNPRHKITKRGQNVTFRCDPISEHNRLYWYRQTLGQGPEFLTYFQNEAQLEKSRLLSDRFSAERPKGSFSTLEIQRTEQGDSAMYLCASSQQGIEQFFGPGTRLTVL.

The genes are TRBV4-2 and TRBJ2-5, with 9 bases lining up with TRBD1. The CDR3 has 15 amino acids. Germline V gene data show CDR1 as LGHNA and CDR2 as YNFKEQ. V dropped 2 bases and J dropped 2; count of bases not matched to a gene: 3. CDR3 sequence: CASSQWDREQETQYF. In nucleotides, the CDR3 is TGTGCCAGCAGCCAATGGGACAGGGAACAAGAGACCCAGTACTTC.

The chain has TRBV3-1 (or the pseudogene TRBV3-2) and TRBJ2-3; D unclear. This CDR3 contains 17 residues. Between the trimmed V and J ends, which lost 1 base and 2 bases, there was a span of 16 bases. Per germline, CDR1 LGHDT and CDR2 YNNKEL (reference sequence). The CDR3 DNA sequence: TGTGCCAGCAGCCAAGGGCTAGGTCACTATTCCACAGATACGCAGTATTTT. Translating gives CASSQGLGHYSTDTQYF.

This chain connects TRBV5-4 to TRBJ2-5, with D possibly matching TRBD2 (5 bases). The length of the CDR3 is 14 residues. V lost 3 bases and J 4 bases, leaving 13 bases between the germline ends. From germline, CDR1 is SGHNT and CDR2 YYREEE (reference sequence). The CDR3 protein is CASSSRTRSETQYF. CDR3 nucleotide sequence: TGTGCCAGCAGCTCGAGAACTAGGTCAGAGACCCAGTACTTC. The full variable domain, rest sourced from reference TRBV5-4 and TRBJ2-5, is ETGVTQSPTHLIKTRGQQVTLRCSSQSGHNTVSWYQQALGQGPQFIFQYYREEENGRGNFPPRFSGLQFPNYSSELNVNALELDDSALYLCASSSRTRSETQYFGPGTRLLVL.

The V call is TRBV3-1 (or the pseudogene TRBV3-2), the J call TRBJ1-5; D is ambiguous. Trimming left V 4 bases short and J 4 bases short, with 20 bases between. CDR1 is LGHDT, CDR2 YNNKEL, per germline (reference sequence). This CDR3 has 17 residues. CDR3 sequence: CASSRKYTVNQNQPQHF. CDR3 nucleotide sequence: TGTGCCAGCAGCCGCAAATATACAGTTAACCAAAATCAGCCCCAGCATTTT.

V is TRBV7-9 and J is TRBJ1-4, with unresolved D. The V gene lost 3 bases and the J gene lost 0 bases, with 14 bases spanning the gap. The CDR3 extends over 17 amino acids. CDR1 SEHNR and CDR2 FQNEAQ come from the germline V gene (reference sequence). The CDR3, as DNA: TGTGCCAGCAGCTTCAACCCGGCGGTTGCAACTAATGAAAAACTGTTTTTT. Translating gives CASSFNPAVATNEKLFF.

The chain recombines TRBV6-5 with TRBJ2-7; 11 bases map to TRBD1. V shed 6 bases, J shed 7 bases, and the junction held 11 bases outside the gene matches. The CDR3 consists of 15 residues. Per germline, CDR1 MNHEY and CDR2 SVGAGI. The CDR3 spells CASSARGQGVGEQYF. The CDR3 coding sequence is TGTGCCAGCAGCGCCCGGGGACAGGGGGTGGGTGAGCAGTACTTC.

This rearrangement joins TRBV18 to TRBJ2-7; TRBD2 aligns across 12 bases. The junction had 12 bases not matched to a gene; V was cut back by 2 bases and J by 4 bases. Germline V gene data show CDR1 as KGHSH and CDR2 as LQKENI. This CDR3 contains 18 residues. As DNA, the CDR3 is TGTGCCAGCTCACCAGTTCCCACTCCCCTAGCGGGAGGGTACGAGCAGTACTTC. Protein product: CASSPVPTPLAGGYEQYF.